The present entry profiles one T cell receptor (beta chain) with its context. This sample stems from a study of blood T cell repertoires in COVID-19. Participants were aged roughly 18 to 90 years from about two dozen US areas. Original handling: Reference gene primer amplification yielded estimated nucleated cell counts. The method was immunoSEQ multiplex PCR; TCRdb's version includes in-frame clones alone and lacks a portion of them. The D gene and trimming were derived from the DNA, and the V and J assignments and clone size from that table. Found here are about 170,000 clones, around 80% of them singletons; the top ten hold 15% to 20%. The germline CDR1 and CDR2 sequences are MNHEY and SMNVEV (reference sequence). The CDR3 consists of 14 residues. With 9 bases removed from V and 4 bases from J, the gap between germline ends came to 13 bases.

This clonotype was obtained from a woman in her 70s in a cohort exposed to, infected with or recovered from COVID-19 (not recorded which). This rearrangement joins TRBV27 to TRBJ2-6; D perhaps matches TRBD2 (5 bases). Sequences were obtained from PBMCs or T cells enriched from blood (not recorded which). The CDR3 here is CASTGSAGANVLTF. The CDR3 region has the DNA TGTGCCAGTACTGGGAGTGCGGGGGCCAACGTCCTGACTTTC.